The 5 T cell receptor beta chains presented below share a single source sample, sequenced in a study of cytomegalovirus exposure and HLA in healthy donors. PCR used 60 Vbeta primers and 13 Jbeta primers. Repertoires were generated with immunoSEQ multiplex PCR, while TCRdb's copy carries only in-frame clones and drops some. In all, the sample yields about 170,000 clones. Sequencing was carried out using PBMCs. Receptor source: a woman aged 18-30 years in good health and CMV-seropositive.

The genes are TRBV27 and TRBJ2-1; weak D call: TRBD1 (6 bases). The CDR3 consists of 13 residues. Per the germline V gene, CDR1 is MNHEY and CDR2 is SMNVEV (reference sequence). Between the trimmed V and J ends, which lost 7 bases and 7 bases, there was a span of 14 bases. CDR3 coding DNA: TGTGCCAGCAAACTAGAGGGGGTGAATGAGCAGTTCTTC. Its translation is CASKLEGVNEQFF.

CDR3 sequence reads: CASSPARDRVRNSPLHF. DNA of the CDR3: TGCGCCAGCAGCCCAGCAAGGGACAGGGTGCGGAATTCACCCCTCCACTTT. The chain recombines TRBV5-1 with TRBJ1-6, with 9 bases aligning to TRBD1. This CDR3 is 17 amino acids long. V dropped 4 bases and J dropped 7; count of bases not matched to a gene: 12. Germline V gene data show CDR1 as SGHRS and CDR2 as YFSETQ.

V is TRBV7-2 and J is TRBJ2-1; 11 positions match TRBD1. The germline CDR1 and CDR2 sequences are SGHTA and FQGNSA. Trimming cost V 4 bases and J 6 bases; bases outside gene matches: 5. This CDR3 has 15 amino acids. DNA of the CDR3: TGTGCCAGCAGCTCCCGGGACAGGGGGTTCAATGAGCAGTTCTTC. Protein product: CASSSRDRGFNEQFF.

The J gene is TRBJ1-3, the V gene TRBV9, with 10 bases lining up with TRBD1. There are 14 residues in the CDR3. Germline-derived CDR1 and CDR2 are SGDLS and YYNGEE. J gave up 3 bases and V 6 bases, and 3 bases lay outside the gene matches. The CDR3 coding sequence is TGTGCCAGCACGACAGGGGGCCATGGAAACACCATATATTTT. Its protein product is CASTTGGHGNTIYF.

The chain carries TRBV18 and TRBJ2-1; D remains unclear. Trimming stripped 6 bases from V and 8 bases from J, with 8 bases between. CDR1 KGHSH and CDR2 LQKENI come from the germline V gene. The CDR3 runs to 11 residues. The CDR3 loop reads CASSPVDEQFF. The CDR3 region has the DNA TGTGCCAGCTCCCCAGTCGATGAGCAGTTCTTC.